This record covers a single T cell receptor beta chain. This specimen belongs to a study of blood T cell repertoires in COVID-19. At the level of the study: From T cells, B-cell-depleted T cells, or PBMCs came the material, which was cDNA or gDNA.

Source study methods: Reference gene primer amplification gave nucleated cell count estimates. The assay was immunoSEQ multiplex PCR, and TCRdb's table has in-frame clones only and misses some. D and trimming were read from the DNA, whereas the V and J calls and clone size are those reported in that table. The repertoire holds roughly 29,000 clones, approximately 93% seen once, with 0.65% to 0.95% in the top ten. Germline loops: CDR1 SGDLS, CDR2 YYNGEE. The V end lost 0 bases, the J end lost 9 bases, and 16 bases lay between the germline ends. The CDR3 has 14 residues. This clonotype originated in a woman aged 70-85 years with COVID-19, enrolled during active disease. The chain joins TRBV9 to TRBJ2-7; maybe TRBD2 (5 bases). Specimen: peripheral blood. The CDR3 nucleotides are TGTGCCAGCAGCGTAGCATTTGAGGTGAGCGGGCAGTACTTC. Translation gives CASSVAFEVSGQYF.